The entry below describes one T cell receptor beta chain. The antigen is unknown. The CDR3 has 15 residues. Trimming pared 4 bases from V and 6 bases from J, leaving 18 bases between. Germline V lookup: CDR1 LNHDA, CDR2 SQIVND (reference sequence). The data stem from a study of OX40 agonist ivuxolimab in advanced cancers. Study-wide results and caveats: Which antigen the expanded peripheral T cells recognized is unknown. Expanded clones were, on average, more numerous among CD8+ T cells than CD4+.

TCRdb's table, derived via immunoSEQ multiplex PCR, lists solely in-frame clones and lacks some. This table holds roughly 29,000 clones, approximately 90% found once. Sequenced material: CD4+ or CD8+ T cells sorted from blood, taken in a trial of the OX40 agonist ivuxolimab. This chain connects TRBV19 to TRBJ1-1, with D possibly matching TRBD1 (6 bases). The receptor was isolated from an adult with an advanced solid tumor such as melanoma, head and neck, liver or kidney cancer. CDR3 DNA sequence: TGTGCCAGTAGTACTGGTACAGGGCCTCTCGCTGAAGCTTTCTTT. Its protein product is CASSTGTGPLAEAFF.